This T cell receptor beta chain appears in the sequencing data of a study of blood T cell repertoires in COVID-19. As for the study in general: PBMCs, B-cell-depleted T cells, or T cells provided the cDNA or gDNA that made up the material.

Produced via immunoSEQ multiplex PCR; TCRdb's table is partial and in-frame only. Here the sample spans a few hundred thousand clones, roughly 90% being singletons. Germline CDR1 SGHRS, CDR2 YFSETQ. The CDR3 runs to 15 residues. Trimming cost V 4 bases and J 3 bases; bases outside gene matches: 9. While infection was still active, Seattle patients were enrolled and then followed longitudinally. The sample consisted of peripheral blood. The V call is TRBV5-1, the J call TRBJ2-7; 8 bases are shared with TRBD2. The receptor comes from a man between 18 and 35 years old with COVID-19, enrolled during active disease. The CDR3 is CASSPDSGTGYEQYF. The CDR3 DNA follows: TGCGCCAGCAGCCCGGATAGCGGGACCGGCTACGAGCAGTACTTC.